The 8 T cell receptor beta chains below all came from one sample that was sequenced in a study of T-cell memory formation after mild COVID-19. TCRdb reanalysed the 5' RACE reads using MiXCR and keeps one entry per CDR3 protein. The data hold about 400,000 distinct CDR3 sequences, with about a sixth observed a single time. Sequencing was performed on PBMCs or a T cell subset sorted from them (not recorded which). The receptors shown here come from a man between 18 and 29 years old who had mild COVID-19 (a few samples of this study predate the infection). Cell type and time point are not known.

This clonotype was found a few times. V and J are TRBV24-1 and TRBJ2-1; D tentatively reads TRBD1 or TRBD2 (5 bases each). Germline values: CDR1 KGHDR, CDR2 SFDVKD. The CDR3 contains 16 residues. Trimming took off 1 base at V and 7 bases at J, with 16 bases between the two ends. As DNA, the CDR3 is TGTGCCACCAGTGATTTAGCAGGGAGCCCTTGGAATGAGCAGTTCTTC. It translates to CATSDLAGSPWNEQFF.

The chain couples TRBV6-2 or TRBV6-3 to TRBJ2-3; a weak D match, TRBD2 (6 bases). CDR1 and CDR2 from the germline V gene are MNHEY and SVGEGT. This CDR3 is 17 amino acids long. Trimming took 1 base from V and 6 from J, leaving 20 bases between them. The CDR3 sequence: CASSYWGLIPPADTQYF. The CDR3 nucleotides read TGTGCCAGCAGTTACTGGGGACTGATCCCCCCCGCCGATACGCAGTATTTT.

The chain carries TRBV18 and TRBJ1-1, with 10 bases that match TRBD1. J was trimmed by 1 base and V by 1 base; bases with no gene match: 15. Germline lookup yields CDR1 KGHSH and CDR2 LQKENI. The CDR3 covers 20 residues. CDR3 protein: CASSPLSDRGHALGNTEAFF. CDR3 DNA: TGTGCCAGCTCACCACTAAGCGACAGGGGGCATGCCTTGGGGAACACTGAAGCTTTCTTT.

The chain joins TRBV7-2 to TRBJ2-7; the D is unclear. Germline CDR1 reads SGHTA; CDR2 reads FQGNSA. Between the trimmed V and J ends, which lost 3 bases and 1 base, there was a span of 13 bases. The length of the CDR3 is 15 residues. This chain's CDR3 is CASSLESWPSYEQYF. In DNA form, the CDR3 reads TGTGCCAGCAGCTTGGAATCTTGGCCGTCCTACGAGCAGTACTTC.

The gene calls are TRBV5-4 and TRBJ1-2; D perhaps matches TRBD1 (6 bases). This CDR3 comprises 14 residues. From germline, CDR1 is SGHNT and CDR2 YYREEE (reference sequence). V was cut by 3 bases and J by 4 bases, with 13 bases left in between. The CDR3 here is CASSSKTGPYGYTF. CDR3 bases: TGTGCCAGCAGCTCGAAGACAGGCCCCTATGGCTACACCTTC.

This clonotype was counted a few times. The J gene is TRBJ1-5, the V gene TRBV20-1, with D tentatively TRBD1 (6 bases). Germline lookup yields CDR1 DFQATT and CDR2 SNEGSKA (reference sequence). The ends were cut back, 2 bases at V and 4 bases at J, with 12 bases in the middle. CDR3 length: 14 amino acids. CDR3 residues: CSARPGVRNQPQHF. The CDR3 DNA follows: TGCAGTGCTAGACCAGGGGTCAGGAATCAGCCCCAGCATTTT.

The chain links TRBV27 to TRBJ1-2; TRBD1 agrees at 7 bases. Trimming at V came to 6 bases and at J to 8 bases, leaving 9 bases not matched to a gene. CDR3 length equals 13 residues. Germline values: CDR1 MNHEY, CDR2 SMNVEV (reference sequence). The CDR3 region has the DNA TGTGCCAGCAGACAATACAGGGGAGAAGGCTACACCTTC. It codes for CASRQYRGEGYTF.

This chain uses TRBV2 with TRBJ2-1; 14 bases align to TRBD2. With V trimmed by 6 bases and J by 8 bases, 12 bases remained unmatched. In germline, CDR1 is SNHLY, CDR2 FYNNEI. The CDR3 runs to 17 residues. Here the CDR3 reads CASSPGLAGGRADEQFF. DNA for the CDR3: TGTGCCAGCAGCCCTGGACTAGCGGGGGGCCGAGCCGATGAGCAGTTCTTC.